This TCR beta chain comes out of a study of shared clonotypes between healthy human individuals. The study, taken as a whole, reports: Generation probabilities were higher for clonotypes shared across all four sorted-subset donors than for unshared ones. Estimated clonotype richness was generally higher in naive than memory subsets.

The genomic DNA of each subset was split evenly across several immunoSEQ plates. Assay used: immunoSEQ multiplex PCR; TCRdb lists only in-frame clones, some missing. The sample gives 1.5 million to 2.5 million clones, approximately 94% of which show up once; more than 0.95% is in the top ten. A note on this clone: The antigen is not known.

It was CD45RO-negative cells, positively selected for CCR7, that made up naive CD8 cells, with terminally differentiated effector memory CD45RA+ cells excluded. The CDR3 sequence is 17 residues long. Sequencing was done on a sample of naive CD8+ T cells sorted from blood. V usage is TRBV21-1 and J usage is TRBJ1-1; the table's D call TRBD1 went unverified against the DNA. TRBV21-1 is a recognized pseudogene. The receptor's source is a man aged 18-30 years in good health. The CDR3 sequence is CASSKGHGQGANTEAFF. The CDR3 bases are TGTGCCAGCAGCAAAGGTCATGGGCAGGGGGCCAACACTGAAGCTTTCTTT.